These 3 T cell receptor beta chains were all obtained from the same sample, sequenced in a study of CD8 T cells in ankylosing spondylitis. TCRdb re-analysed the 5' RACE reads in MiXCR, keeping a single row per CDR3 protein. Among around 280,000 distinct CDR3 sequences listed, about 20% were seen once. What was sequenced was blood, either unsorted or a sorted T cell fraction (not recorded which). The receptor source for this set is a male donor with ankylosing spondylitis or in good health (not recorded which).

The chain links TRBV3-1 to TRBJ2-4; 9 bases align to TRBD1. The CDR3 covers 17 residues. CDR1 and CDR2 (germline): LGHDT, YNNKEL (reference sequence). Trimming took 4 bases from V and 2 from J; bases not matched to a gene: 9. The CDR3 reads CASSRRETGGSKNIQYF. CDR3 sequence (DNA): TGTGCCAGCAGCCGCCGTGAGACAGGGGGTTCCAAAAACATTCAGTACTTC.

The chain combines TRBV11-2 with TRBJ2-3; 12 positions match TRBD2. After removal of 5 bases from V and 1 base from J, the junction contained 7 bases not matched to a gene. Germline CDR1 SGHAT, CDR2 FQNNGV. This CDR3 contains 17 residues. CDR3 residues: CASSDYWTSGGTDTQYF. The DNA of the CDR3 is TGTGCCAGCAGCGACTATTGGACTAGCGGGGGCACAGATACGCAGTATTTT.

The rearrangement uses TRBV5-1 and TRBJ2-5; 8 nucleotides align to TRBD2. The CDR3 runs 17 residues. Germline lookup yields CDR1 SGHRS and CDR2 YFSETQ. With V trimmed by 4 bases and J by 3 bases, 14 bases remained unmatched. The CDR3 nucleotides read TGCGCCAGCAGCGTTGGAGTCCGGACGGGACTAGAAGAGACCCAGTACTTC. Its translation is CASSVGVRTGLEETQYF.